These 10 T cell receptor beta chains were sequenced from one sample in a study of T cell responses to AZD1222 COVID-19 vaccine. Generated by immunoSEQ multiplex PCR, the TCRdb table keeps only in-frame clones and is missing some. The repertoire holds some 150,000 clones, with approximately 87% as singletons. This sample comprised peripheral blood, obtained 28 days after the second AZD1222 dose. The receptors here all came from an adult who received the AZD1222 COVID-19 vaccine.

The rearrangement uses TRBV5-6 and TRBJ1-2; D not resolved. Germline lookup yields CDR1 SGHDT and CDR2 YYEEEE. This CDR3 comprises 13 residues. The V end was cut by 1 base, the J end by 9 bases, with 13 bases between. CDR3 in amino acids: CASSLQSETSYTF. In DNA, the CDR3 is TGTGCCAGCAGCTTGCAATCGGAGACGAGCTACACCTTC.

The chain couples TRBV7-2 to TRBJ2-3, with D possibly TRBD2 on 6 matching bases. Between the trimmed V and J ends, which lost 11 bases and 3 bases, there was a span of 15 bases. Germline loops: CDR1 SGHTA, CDR2 FQGNSA. The CDR3 has 13 amino acids. The CDR3 sequence: CAGAGVWTDTQYF. CDR3 nucleotides: TGTGCCGGAGCGGGCGTCTGGACAGATACGCAGTATTTT.

This clone occurred a few times. This sequence joins TRBV7-2 and TRBJ2-7; D may be TRBD1 or TRBD2 (6 bases each). The CDR3 is 15 residues long. CDR1 and CDR2 (germline): SGHTA, FQGNSA. The V end lost 1 base, the J end lost 4 bases, and 14 bases lay between the germline ends. The CDR3 reads CASSLVGGTLYEQYF. CDR3 nucleotides: TGTGCCAGCAGCTTAGTAGGCGGGACACTATACGAGCAGTACTTC.

The V gene is TRBV6-1, the J gene TRBJ2-5; the D call may be TRBD1 or TRBD2 (6 bases each). Between the trimmed V and J ends, which lost 2 bases and 5 bases, there was a span of 15 bases. This CDR3 is 15 amino acids long. Germline values: CDR1 MNHNS, CDR2 SASEGT. The CDR3 sequence is CASSESRGLEETQYF. CDR3 in DNA: TGTGCCAGCAGTGAAAGTCGGGGGCTGGAGGAGACCCAGTACTTC.

This chain joins TRBV7-6 and TRBJ1-2, with 7 positions matching TRBD1. The CDR3 covers 13 residues. The ends lost 4 bases at V and 4 bases at J; junction bases unmatched: 3. The germline CDR1 and CDR2 sequences are SGHVS and FNYEAQ. The DNA of the CDR3 is TGTGCCAGCAGCTCTCAGGGGGTCTATGGCTACACCTTC. Encoded protein: CASSSQGVYGYTF.

The V call is TRBV3-1 (or the pseudogene TRBV3-2), the J call TRBJ2-1, with 7 bases that match TRBD2. The CDR3 has 15 residues. J gave up 5 bases and V 1 base, and 5 bases lay outside the gene matches. Germline V lookup: CDR1 LGHDT, CDR2 YNNKEL (reference sequence). Here the CDR3 reads CASSQASGVHNEQFF. The CDR3 nucleotides are TGTGCCAGCAGCCAAGCCAGCGGGGTACACAATGAGCAGTTCTTC.

There are a few counts of this clone. The chain links TRBV6-5 to TRBJ1-1; no clear D. V was pared by 2 bases and J by 4 bases, with 8 bases between. Germline CDR1 reads MNHEY; CDR2 reads SVGAGI. The CDR3 extends over 13 amino acids. CDR3 in amino acids: CASSYPGVTEAFF. The CDR3 DNA reads TGTGCCAGCAGTTACCCCGGGGTCACTGAAGCTTTCTTT.

The rearrangement joins TRBV3-1 (or the pseudogene TRBV3-2) to TRBJ2-1; 9 positions agree with TRBD2. The CDR3 is made up of 18 amino acids. J gave up 0 bases and V 1 base, and 7 bases lay outside the gene matches. Germline CDR1 reads LGHDT; CDR2 reads YNNKEL (reference sequence). The CDR3 DNA follows: TGTGCCAGCAGCCAAGCGACTAGCGGTGGGGGCTCCTACAATGAGCAGTTCTTC. It codes for CASSQATSGGGSYNEQFF.

The chain couples TRBV7-9 to TRBJ2-1, with TRBD2 matching 11 bases. Losses at the gene ends were 3 bases for V and 6 bases for J; bases not matched to a gene: 4. Looked up from germline, CDR1 is SEHNR and CDR2 is FQNEAQ (reference sequence). The CDR3 spans 15 residues. This CDR3 reads CASSLGTSGFNEQFF. Written as DNA, the CDR3 is TGTGCCAGCAGCTTGGGGACTAGCGGCTTCAATGAGCAGTTCTTC.

V gene TRBV5-5 combines with J gene TRBJ2-1; D unresolved. The CDR3 has 14 amino acids. Germline CDR1 reads SGHKS; CDR2 reads YYEKEE (reference sequence). The ends were cut back, 0 bases at V and 1 base at J, with 5 bases in the middle. The DNA of the CDR3 is TGTGCCAGCAGCTTGGTTCAATCCTACAATGAGCAGTTCTTC. Amino acid sequence: CASSLVQSYNEQFF.